The 2 T cell receptor beta chains listed next were all sequenced from one sample in a study of radiation and T cells in renal cell carcinoma. TCRdb keeps only in-frame clones here, not all; method: immunoSEQ multiplex PCR. The sample holds around 75,000 clones, roughly 80% seen once. Time point specified: blood 2 weeks post-SBRT. Treatment denoted: 15 Gy SBRT to primary tumor, nephrectomy 4 weeks later. The sequencing used blood, collected from a patient whose treatment included radiotherapy and nephrectomy. The receptors originated from a man aged 60 to 75 with renal cell carcinoma.

This rearrangement joins TRBV5-1 to TRBJ2-5; maybe TRBD2 (5 bases). V shed 4 bases and J shed 5 bases, with 18 bases lying between them. The CDR3 totals 15 residues. CDR1 SGHRS and CDR2 YFSETQ come from the germline V gene. This CDR3 reads CASSTWSGRGETQYF. Written as DNA, the CDR3 is TGCGCCAGCAGCACTTGGTCGGGTCGCGGGGAGACCCAGTACTTC.

By proportion, this clone is medium-sized (0.01 to 0.1%). The chain joins TRBV10-1 to TRBJ1-1; D uncertain. Germline V gene lookup returns CDR1 WNHNN and CDR2 SYGVQD (reference sequence). Trimming left V 6 bases short and J 7 bases short, with 12 bases between. The CDR3 contains 12 residues. CDR3 protein: CASSLTSGEAFF. The CDR3 DNA is TGCGCCAGCAGCCTCACGTCCGGTGAAGCTTTCTTT.